This TCR beta chain was profiled in a study of identical twins. Notes on the study in general: Out-of-frame alpha sequences common to twins exhibited a surplus of low generation probability.

This clonotype was seen more than once but under ten times. The antigen is unknown. A universal primer binding site was introduced by template switching. The final cDNA contained unique molecular identifiers. Each CDR3 protein is one row after TCRdb ran MiXCR on the 5' RACE reads. The sample gives about 430,000 distinct CDR3 sequences, less than 20% of which show up once; approximately 12% is in the top ten. The germline CDR1 and CDR2 sequences are MNHEY and SMNVEV (reference sequence). With V trimmed by 3 bases and J by 3 bases, 2 bases remained unmatched. The CDR3 spans 15 residues. The receptor was derived from a man in his fifties or sixties in good health. Input material: naive T cells sorted from blood. The chain uses TRBV27 and TRBJ2-1, with 10 bases matching TRBD1. DNA for the CDR3: TGTGCCAGCAGTTTGGGGGACAGGGGCTACAATGAGCAGTTCTTC. It translates to CASSLGDRGYNEQFF.